What follows describes a single T cell receptor beta chain. Its antigen is unknown. Sample time point: blood 4 weeks post-SBRT, at nephrectomy. Treatment of the sample: 15 Gy SBRT to primary tumor, nephrectomy 4 weeks later. This specimen belongs to a study of radiation and T cells in renal cell carcinoma. Study observations and caveats: From baseline, blood top tumor clonotypes peaked at 2 weeks post-radiation.

V was trimmed by 8 bases and J by 0 bases, leaving 9 bases between them. The CDR3 contains 13 residues. From germline, CDR1 is SGHTA and CDR2 FQGNSA. Sequencing used immunoSEQ multiplex PCR; TCRdb keeps in-frame clones, though not all of them. There are about 86,000 clones in the sample; around 81% occur only once, and under 10% lies in the top ten. The source was blood, collected from a patient whose treatment included radiotherapy and nephrectomy. The clonotype comes from a man in his fifties with renal cell carcinoma. This chain uses TRBV7-2 with TRBJ2-3, with D hard to call. CDR3 residues: CASGTGSTDTQYF. The CDR3 DNA is TGTGCCAGCGGCACTGGGAGCACAGATACGCAGTATTTT.